This record covers a single T cell receptor (beta chain). Its antigen is as yet unknown. This entry is derived from a study of cytomegalovirus exposure and HLA in healthy donors. General study points: While the bulk of TCR sequences proved rare, some public TCRs turned up in many donors. The listing of 150 or so TCR beta chains classed them as cytomegalovirus-associated.

Primers: 60 Vbeta forward and 13 Jbeta reverse. Original analysis: In a later analysis, some 10 million of approximately 80 million unique beta chains occurred in at least two donors. Sequenced by immunoSEQ multiplex PCR; TCRdb stores in-frame clones only, minus some. The V and J calls and clone size come from that table; D and trimming were worked out from the DNA. The sample holds around 140,000 clones, around four fifths seen once. Sequenced sample: PBMCs. This TCR was sampled from a female donor in good health and CMV-seronegative.

Written as DNA, the CDR3 is TGCGCCAGCAGCCAAGTCGAGAGCTCCTACAATGAGCAGTTCTTC. Its translation: CASSQVESSYNEQFF. The chain recombines TRBV4-1 with TRBJ2-1; D gene ambiguous. Germline V lookup: CDR1 MGHRA, CDR2 YSYEKL. V was clipped by 1 base and J by 0 bases, with 7 bases between them. CDR3 size: 15 residues.